This TCR beta chain was identified in a study of cytomegalovirus exposure and HLA in healthy donors (dated by TCRdb to about 2017). Regarding the research as a whole: An earlier analysis of approximately 590 of the donors reported roughly 270 Gb of sequence data and 117 million unique TCR beta sequences from about 180 million T cells. About 280 gigabases of sequencing data and around 88 million unique TCR sequences made up an early release that covered fewer than 650 HLA-typed donors. The genetic ancestry cluster associated with self-reported Caucasian donors included over 65% of the 398 genotyped donors. The study aimed to test whether signatures of past pathogen exposure could be identified by cataloging public T cell receptors. The study used immunosequencing to profile the T cell repertoires of hundreds of subjects and linked those repertoires to cytomegalovirus serostatus. Along with the approximately 650-subject first cohort, a separate validation cohort of over a hundred different subjects was used. To predict cytomegalovirus infection status, the study brought together high-throughput TCR immunosequencing, statistical association of individual TCRs with disease status, and machine learning. To study patterns of TCR occurrence, a later analysis re-analyzed previously published TCR beta repertoires from several hundred donors and added high-resolution HLA genotyping. In the later analysis, no new phenotypic data were used to find candidate immune exposures; instead, reliance was placed on TCR beta sequences and their occurrence across donors. An earlier analysis of some 500 of the donors used high-throughput TCR beta sequencing to judge whether each TCR beta V gene segment behaved as functional or pseudogenic. Donor age, sex, ethnicity and CMV serostatus were compiled alongside the repertoire data. A later genetic analysis took genome-wide SNP genotypes for 398 of the 666 donors and used that subset as a discovery cohort. All discovery cohort repertoires had been generated using a single sequencing platform. HLA typing covered class I and class II loci at four-digit resolution. The number of donors typed differed by locus, with 629-630 for A, B, C, DRB1 and DQB1, more than 500 for DQA1, over 600 for DPA1, and some 440 for DPB1. Because of strong linkage in the cohort, five DR-DQ haplotypes were treated as single units for association and clustering. Across 398 genotyped donors of the cohort, an average of roughly 250,000 unique TCR beta nucleotide sequences per donor were sequenced, and roughly 20% of those sequences were non-productive. General conclusions and limits of the study: It was suggested by the authors that the approach could potentially be generalized to other disease states and immunological phenotypes. A group of highly shared sequence variants was considered likely to be a technical artifact of the sequencing pipeline. A later analysis found that HLA-associated TCR beta chains were more clonally expanded and had lower generation probabilities than equally common non-associated chains. Some IMGT-functional V segments, including TRBV6-2 and TRBV6-3, could not be told apart with the 87-base-pair reads, so those segments were excluded. In vitro tests confirmed that a few of the cytomegalovirus-associated TCR beta chains recognize cytomegalovirus antigens. In a later genetic analysis, a missense DCLRE1C variant was associated with V-gene and J-gene trimming of TCR beta chains, and the association was replicated in an independent cohort. At a false discovery rate of 0.05, a later analysis linked approximately 18,000 TCR beta sequences to specific HLA alleles. HLA typing was unavailable for some donors at each locus, so association tests used only the typed subset. Immune exposure information for the cohort was limited to CMV serostatus. A later genetic analysis reported fewer N-insertions in productive TCRs among donors in an Asian-associated ancestry cluster than the roughly 640-donor mean. Roughly uniform sequencing depth across donors was assumed in presence/absence analyses, although this assumption may not hold. Linkage disequilibrium might explain the correlated functional status among segregating V segments, but an unknown experimental factor could not be ruled out. Assigning TCR associations to individual alleles was difficult when HLA alleles, especially DR and DQ, strongly co-occurred. The study listed 150 to 200 TCR beta chains as associated with cytomegalovirus. The earlier analysis of fewer than 750 of the donors excluded 15 to 20 rarely observed V segments, including chromosome 9 orphons, because counts were too low. A further reported finding was that TCR beta sequences accurately predicted the HLA-A and HLA-B alleles for most subjects in the first cohort. The classifier was reported to diagnose cytomegalovirus status with high specificity and sensitivity in both the original cohort and the validation cohort. Across donors, most TCR sequences were observed very rarely, whereas some public TCRs were present in many individuals. A later analysis found that TCR association rates varied across HLA loci, with DRB1 alleles showing the most associated TCRs and HLA-C alleles the fewest. Broadly in line with IMGT annotations, most TCR beta V segments showed up in productive rearrangements about 90% or about 30% of the time in an earlier analysis of around 550 of the donors. Several of the top co-occurrence clusters appeared to be linked to parvovirus B19, influenza, CMV and Epstein-Barr virus, according to a later analysis. In a later analysis, most CMV-associated TCR beta chains were found to appear HLA-restricted, with HLA associations seemingly driven largely by CMV exposure. The cohort was sequenced for TCR beta chains only, and without alpha or paired-chain data the features that could be detected were limited.

Receptor amplification or capture employed the immunoSEQ multiplex PCR assay. The multiplex PCR relied on a mix of 60 forward primers for TCR Vbeta segments and 13 reverse primers for TCR Jbeta segments. The CDR3 region of rearranged TCR beta genes was amplified from genomic DNA by a multiplex PCR assay. Amplified TCR beta libraries were sequenced as 87-base-pair reads on the Illumina HiSeq System. On the study's bioinformatics: A later analysis counted approximately 84 million unique TCR beta chains across the 690 or so repertoires, and roughly 10 million of these chains were shared by at least two donors. Raw reads were error-corrected and collapsed into unique sequences by a nearest-neighbor algorithm in which closely related sequences were merged to remove PCR and sequencing errors. V, D and J gene segments were assigned by aligning CDR3 sequences to IMGT reference sequences. For a sequence to be retained, at least a six-nucleotide match to both a V gene segment and a J gene segment was required. A rearrangement was called productive if the CDR3 had no stop codons and remained in frame with V and J, and every other rearrangement was called non-productive. Following IMGT convention, CDR3 was defined as the stretch from the second conserved V-encoded cysteine to the conserved J-encoded phenylalanine. The earlier analysis of about 620 of the donors excluded sequences that lacked an unambiguous match to a single V gene segment. In an earlier analysis of about 590 of the donors, a V segment was called functional when productive rearrangements were above 56.7%, and segregating when the standard deviation between donors exceeded 5%. To diagnose cytomegalovirus status from the catalog of TCR beta chain sequences, a statistical classification framework was built. A later analysis assigned V and J genes by comparing TCR nucleotide sequences with IMGT/GENE-DB human TR gene sequences. Using the TCRdist pipeline, a later analysis assigned CDR3 sequences along with most-parsimonious VDJ recombination scenarios. A later analysis defined each TCR beta chain by its CDR3 amino acid sequence plus V-gene family, and excluded reads lacking a unique V-gene family. To address suspected cross-contamination and a sequencing artifact, a later analysis removed approximately 600 highly shared, low-generation-probability nucleotide sequences. In a later analysis, a clonal expansion index for each public chain was calculated from normalized within-repertoire ranks of inferred template counts. Generation probabilities in a later analysis came from a VDJ recombination model fitted to out-of-frame rearrangements, and those results were checked against IGoR. In a later analysis, TCR-TCR, TCR-HLA and TCR-CMV co-occurrence was scored with hypergeometric tests, and a repertoire-size bias correction was applied to TCR pairs. False discovery rates were estimated in a later analysis by permuting HLA or CMV assignments 20 times. In a later analysis, co-occurring TCRs were grouped using DBSCAN, with TCRdist sequence similarity added in when clustering inside HLA-allele-positive subsets. Repertoires with fewer than 30,000 or more than 120,000 public chains, plus five repertoires with anomalous nucleotide sharing, were excluded from co-occurrence clustering. TCRdb took over this immuneACCESS table, retaining in-frame rearrangements with V and J assigned. Such tables are incomplete; in checked studies, under half of the missing clones stem from an unresolved V gene, and the remainder is unexplained. The D gene and trimming were derived from the DNA, and the V and J assignments and clone size from that table. This sample holds about 140,000 clones; 70% to 80% were observed only once. The top ten hold roughly an eighth of the sample.

A note on this clone: Its antigen is not yet known. Per-base qualities were not stored, and no clone one base away is much larger.

The cohort was made up of roughly 670 healthy bone marrow donors. At the time of sampling, all cohort members were nominally healthy, though unrecorded immune exposures were likely present. The donor was CMV seronegative and was included in the group of 352 seronegative cohort members. Every donor gave a peripheral blood sample, and the peripheral blood mononuclear cells from that sample were used for TCR beta sequencing. The Qiagen DNeasy Blood Extraction Kit was used to extract genomic DNA from the blood cell samples. V is trimmed back by 5 bases and J by 4 bases, and the junction contains 6 bases that no gene match accounts for. From the cysteine through the phenylalanine, the CDR3 covers 14 amino acids. This entry keeps only the CDR3 DNA: 42 bases, framed from base 1. The germline V gene specifies SGHTA as CDR1 and FQGTGA as CDR2.

Recombination connected TRBV7-3 to TRBJ2-3; 7 nucleotides in the junction match TRBD2. Input material: PBMCs. This TCR came from a woman aged 40 to 50 in good health and CMV-seronegative. Here the CDR3 is given as CASSPRREADTQYF. The DNA reads TGTGCCAGCAGCCCCCGACGGGAGGCAGATACGCAGTATTTT.